Each of the 14 T cell receptor beta chains below was sequenced from the same sample in a study of neurological immune-mediated disorders. The time point: longitudinal time-point 1 (baseline). TCRdb itself ran the 5' RACE reads through MiXCR, one entry per CDR3 protein. Of about 53,000 distinct CDR3 sequences in the sample, approximately 11% were seen once. Sequences were obtained from PBMCs. Receptors were obtained from a woman in her thirties or forties in good health.

In this sample, this clonotype turned up many times. CDR3 amino acids: CASSQVPDGLTEAFF. CDR3 sequence (DNA): TGCGCCAGCAGCCAAGTACCCGACGGGCTCACTGAAGCTTTCTTT. The chain recombines TRBV4-1 with TRBJ1-1; D remains unclear. The V and J ends lost 1 base and 4 bases respectively, with 13 bases between them. The CDR3 length is 15 residues. CDR1 is MGHRA, CDR2 YSYEKL, per germline.

The sample holds many counts of this clonotype. The CDR3 loop reads CASSTRDEQYF. CDR3 bases: TGTGCCAGCAGTACCAGGGACGAGCAGTACTTC. V and J are TRBV6-6 and TRBJ2-7; weak D call: TRBD1 (5 bases). V gave up 5 bases and J gave up 5 bases, with 7 bases separating them. The germline gives CDR1 MNHNY, CDR2 SVGAGI (reference sequence). The CDR3 covers 11 residues.

This clonotype was counted many times. The chain links TRBV5-1 to TRBJ1-6; 9 bases are a match to TRBD1. Germline values: CDR1 SGHRS, CDR2 YFSETQ. CDR3 length equals 16 residues. V lost 0 bases, J lost 10 bases, and 8 bases stayed unmatched. CDR3 DNA sequence: TGCGCCAGCAGCTTGGCCAGGGACAGGGCGAGCTCACCCCTCCACTTT. It yields the protein CASSLARDRASSPLHF.

In its sample, this clonotype was seen many times. The chain combines TRBV4-2 with TRBJ1-2; no reliable D call. The germline V gene encodes CDR1 LGHNA and CDR2 YNFKEQ. V was clipped by 4 bases and J by 4 bases, with 16 bases between them. The CDR3 covers 15 residues. The CDR3 sequence is CASSPPATSSYGYTF. The CDR3, as DNA: TGTGCCAGCAGCCCCCCCGCCACAAGCTCCTATGGCTACACCTTC.

In its sample, this clonotype was seen many times. As DNA, the CDR3 is TGCAGTGCTAGACCGGGACTAGCGGGGGGGCGTTCCTCCTACAATGAGCAGTTCTTC. Protein: CSARPGLAGGRSSYNEQFF. The J gene is TRBJ2-1, the V gene TRBV20-1; 16 bases are shared with TRBD2. The CDR3 is made up of 19 amino acids. The V gene's germline CDR1 is DFQATT and CDR2 SNEGSKA (reference sequence). V lost 2 bases and J lost 0; bases outside the gene matches: 7.

This clonotype was counted ten times or more. V usage is TRBV7-2 and J usage is TRBJ1-3; D remains ambiguous. The germline CDR1 and CDR2 sequences are SGHTA and FQGNSA. CDR3 length: 15 residues. V lost 3 bases, J lost 0 bases, and 9 bases lay in between. For the CDR3, the DNA is TGTGCCAGCAGCTTCATGGGGAGCTCTGGAAACACCATATATTTT. Translated: CASSFMGSSGNTIYF.

This clonotype was seen ten or more times. The rearrangement joins TRBV7-3 to TRBJ2-2, with D maybe TRBD1 (5 bases). CDR3 length equals 14 residues. The ends were cut back, 5 bases at V and 4 bases at J, with 11 bases in the middle. Germline V gene data show CDR1 as SGHTA and CDR2 as FQGTGA. CDR3 sequence reads: CASSARVGTGELFF. The CDR3 DNA is TGTGCCAGCAGCGCCAGGGTGGGCACCGGGGAGCTGTTTTTT.

The sample holds many counts of this clonotype. The genes are TRBV7-9 and TRBJ2-3; D possibly corresponds to TRBD2 (5 bases). CDR3 length: 13 amino acids. The V end was cut by 3 bases, the J end by 6 bases, with 10 bases between. Germline V lookup: CDR1 SEHNR, CDR2 FQNEAQ (reference sequence). The CDR3 loop is CASSFVDWDTQYF. CDR3 DNA sequence: TGTGCCAGCAGCTTCGTGGACTGGGATACGCAGTATTTT.

This clonotype was observed at least ten times. This chain joins TRBV7-8 and TRBJ2-1, with a tentative D call TRBD2 (6 bases). The ends were cut back, 8 bases at V and 8 bases at J, with 13 bases in the middle. The germline V gene encodes CDR1 SGHVS and CDR2 FQNEAQ. There are 12 residues in the CDR3. CDR3 amino acids: CASDPGGHEQFF. The CDR3 DNA sequence: TGTGCCAGCGACCCCGGGGGTCATGAGCAGTTCTTC.

The table lists this clonotype with many counts. The rearrangement links TRBV7-2 to TRBJ2-1; 12 positions agree with TRBD2. There are 15 residues in the CDR3. Germline CDR1 is SGHTA and CDR2 is FQGNSA. J gave up 3 bases and V 4 bases, and 1 base lay outside the gene matches. The CDR3 protein is CASSWTSGDYNEQFF. In nucleotides, the CDR3 is TGTGCCAGCAGCTGGACTAGCGGGGACTACAATGAGCAGTTCTTC.

This clonotype is labeled medium-sized (0.01 to 0.1%). The chain is built from TRBV12-3 or TRBV12-4 and TRBJ1-1; D uncertain. V was clipped by 8 bases and J by 1 base, with 14 bases between them. This CDR3 comprises 14 residues. The CDR3 DNA reads TGTGCCAGCGGCTTGTACGGTGCGAACACTGAAGCTTTCTTT. Amino acid sequence: CASGLYGANTEAFF.

This clonotype was seen at least ten times. The V and J genes are TRBV25-1 and TRBJ2-1; 7 nucleotides match TRBD1. This CDR3 comprises 13 residues. Germline V gives CDR1 MGHDK, CDR2 SYGVNS. The trim removed 4 bases at V and 9 bases at J, leaving 6 bases unmatched. CDR3 nucleotides: TGTGCCAGCAGTGGAGAGTACAGGGGTGAGCAGTTCTTC. Translating gives CASSGEYRGEQFF.

This clonotype showed up many times. The chain uses TRBV5-1 and TRBJ2-5; D is unresolved. The CDR3 runs to 14 residues. Germline-derived CDR1 and CDR2 are SGHRS and YFSETQ. V gave up 8 bases and J gave up 4 bases, with 18 bases separating them. DNA of the CDR3: TGCGCCAGTCATCCCGGTTCTCCCGGAGAGACCCAGTACTTC. It yields the protein CASHPGSPGETQYF.

This clonotype was detected many times. The chain links TRBV7-2 to TRBJ1-2; D uncertain. The ends were cut back, 5 bases at V and 4 bases at J, with 14 bases in the middle. The length of the CDR3 is 14 residues. Germline-derived CDR1 and CDR2 are SGHTA and FQGNSA. The CDR3: CASSPDGGPYGYTF. CDR3 sequence (DNA): TGTGCCAGCAGCCCGGACGGAGGGCCCTATGGCTACACCTTC.